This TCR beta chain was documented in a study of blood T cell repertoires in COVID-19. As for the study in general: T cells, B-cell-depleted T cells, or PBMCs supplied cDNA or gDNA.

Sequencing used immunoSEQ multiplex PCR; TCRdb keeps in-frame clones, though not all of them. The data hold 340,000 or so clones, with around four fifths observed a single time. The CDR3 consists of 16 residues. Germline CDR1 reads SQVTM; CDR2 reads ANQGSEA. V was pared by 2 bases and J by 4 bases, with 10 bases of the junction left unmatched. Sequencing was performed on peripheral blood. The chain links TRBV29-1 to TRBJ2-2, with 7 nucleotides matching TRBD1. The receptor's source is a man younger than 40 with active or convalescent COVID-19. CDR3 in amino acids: CSVERSDREGTGELFF. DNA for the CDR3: TGCAGCGTTGAACGCAGTGACAGGGAAGGCACCGGGGAGCTGTTTTTT.